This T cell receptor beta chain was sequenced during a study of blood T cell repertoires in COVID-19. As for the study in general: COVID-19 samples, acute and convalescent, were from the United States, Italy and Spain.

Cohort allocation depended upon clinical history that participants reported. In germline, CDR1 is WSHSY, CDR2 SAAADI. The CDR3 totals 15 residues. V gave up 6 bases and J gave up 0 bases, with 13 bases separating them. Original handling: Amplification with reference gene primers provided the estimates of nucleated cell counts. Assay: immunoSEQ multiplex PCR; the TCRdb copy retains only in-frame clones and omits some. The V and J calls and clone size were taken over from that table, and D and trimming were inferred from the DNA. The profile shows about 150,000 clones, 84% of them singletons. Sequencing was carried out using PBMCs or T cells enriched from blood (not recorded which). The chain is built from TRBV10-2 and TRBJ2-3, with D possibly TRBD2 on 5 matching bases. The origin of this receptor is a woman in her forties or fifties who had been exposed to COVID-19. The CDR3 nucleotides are TGCGCCAGCAGAGAGGACTCAGCTAGCACAGATACGCAGTATTTT. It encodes CASREDSASTDTQYF.